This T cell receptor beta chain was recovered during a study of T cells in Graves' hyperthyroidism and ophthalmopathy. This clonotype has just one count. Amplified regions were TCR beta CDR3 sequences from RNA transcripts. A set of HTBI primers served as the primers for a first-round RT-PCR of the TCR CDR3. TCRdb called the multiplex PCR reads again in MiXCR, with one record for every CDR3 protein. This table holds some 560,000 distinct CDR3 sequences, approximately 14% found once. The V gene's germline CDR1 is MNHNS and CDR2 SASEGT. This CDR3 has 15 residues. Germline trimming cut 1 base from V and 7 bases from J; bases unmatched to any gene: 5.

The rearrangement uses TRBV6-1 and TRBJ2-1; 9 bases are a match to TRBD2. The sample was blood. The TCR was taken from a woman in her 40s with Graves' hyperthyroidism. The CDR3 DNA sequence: TGTGCCAGCAGTGAAGGTGGACTAGCGCGAAATGAGCAGTTCTTC. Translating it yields CASSEGGLARNEQFF.